Sequencing of this T cell receptor (beta chain) was carried out in a study of technical replicates of blood from a few donors. The V gene lost 0 bases and the J gene lost 6 bases, with 21 bases spanning the gap. Germline V lookup: CDR1 SGHAT, CDR2 FQNNGV. The CDR3 sequence is 17 residues long. Sequencing used immunoSEQ multiplex PCR; TCRdb keeps in-frame clones, though not all of them. The table lists under 85,000 clones, around 94% of them singletons. The V and J genes are TRBV11-2 and TRBJ2-7; the D gene is possibly TRBD2 (6 bases). Input material: T cells isolated from PBMCs. This sequence originates from a human donor in good health. The CDR3 bases are TGTGCCAGCAGCTTAGACACCTTTTCGGGAGTCGGACCCGAGCAGTACTTC. Protein sequence: CASSLDTFSGVGPEQYF. Looking up the rest from reference TRBV11-2 and TRBJ2-7 gives the full variable domain: EAGVAQSPRYKIIEKRQSVAFWCNPISGHATLYWYQQILGQGPKLLIQFQNNGVVDDSQLPKDRFSAERLKGVDSTLKIQPAKLEDSAVYLCASSLDTFSGVGPEQYFGPGTRLTVT.